This T cell receptor beta chain was observed in a study of blood T cell repertoires in COVID-19. This clone was observed once. The CDR3 is 16 amino acids. Per germline, CDR1 MNHEY and CDR2 SMNVEV (reference sequence). V shed 4 bases and J 6 bases; nucleotides not matched to a gene: 7. Generated by immunoSEQ multiplex PCR, the TCRdb table keeps only in-frame clones and is missing some. The sample has about 150,000 clones, about 89% seen once; the top ten hold 0.55%. The TCR sequence derives from a man aged 45-60 years with acute or convalescent COVID-19. The chain carries TRBV27 and TRBJ1-5; 12 nucleotides align to TRBD1. The specimen was peripheral blood. The CDR3 sequence: CASSSVGDRGPQPQHF. For the CDR3, the DNA is TGTGCCAGCAGTTCAGTGGGGGACAGGGGGCCTCAGCCCCAGCATTTT.